This T cell receptor beta chain was recorded in a study of cytomegalovirus exposure and HLA in healthy donors (dated by TCRdb to between 2016 and 2019). Background for the entire study: An earlier analysis of roughly 630 of the donors reported about 290 Gb of sequence data and roughly 100 million unique TCR beta sequences from roughly 180 million T cells. Roughly 300 gigabases of sequencing data and around 88 million unique TCR sequences made up an early release that covered roughly 670 HLA-typed donors. The genetic ancestry cluster associated with self-reported Caucasian donors included 81% of the 300 to 400 genotyped donors. The aim of the study was to test whether cataloging public T cell receptors could identify signatures of past pathogen exposure. The study used immunosequencing to profile the T cell repertoires of 666 subjects and linked those repertoires to cytomegalovirus serostatus. A separate validation cohort of 100 to 150 different subjects was used in addition to the roughly 670-subject first cohort. To predict cytomegalovirus infection status, the study brought together high-throughput TCR immunosequencing, statistical association of individual TCRs with disease status, and machine learning. A later analysis re-analyzed previously published TCR beta repertoires from several hundred donors and added high-resolution HLA genotyping to study TCR occurrence patterns. Rather than using new phenotypic data, the later analysis identified candidate immune exposures from TCR beta sequences and from how often those sequences occurred across donors. In an earlier analysis of 500 to 650 of the donors, high-throughput TCR beta sequencing was used to judge whether each TCR beta V gene segment behaved as functional or pseudogenic. Donor age, sex, ethnicity and CMV serostatus were collected together with the repertoire data. In a later genetic analysis, genome-wide SNP genotypes for about 65% of the 666 donors were used, and that subset was treated as a discovery cohort. All discovery cohort repertoires had been generated using a single sequencing platform. HLA typing covered class I and class II loci at four-digit resolution. The number of donors typed differed by locus, with about 629-640 for A, B, C, DRB1 and DQB1, 522 for DQA1, 606 for DPA1, and approximately 470 for DPB1. Four to six DR-DQ haplotypes were handled as single units for association and clustering, since linkage in the cohort was strong. Among a few hundred genotyped donors of the cohort, an average of approximately 240,000 unique TCR beta nucleotide sequences were sequenced per donor, about a sixth of them non-productive. Overall results and qualifications from the work: According to a later analysis, parvovirus B19, influenza, CMV and Epstein-Barr virus appeared linked to several top co-occurrence clusters. Most TCR sequences were observed very rarely across donors, whereas some public TCRs were present in many individuals. Sequencing depth was assumed to be roughly uniform across donors in the presence/absence analyses, though that assumption may not hold. According to a later analysis, most CMV-associated TCR beta chains appeared to be HLA-restricted, and the HLA associations seemed to be driven largely by CMV exposure. Assigning TCR associations to individual alleles was difficult when HLA alleles, especially DR and DQ, strongly co-occurred. CMV serostatus was the only immune exposure information available for the cohort. In a later analysis, TCR association rates were found to vary across HLA loci, with the most associated TCRs seen for DRB1 alleles and the fewest for HLA-C alleles. A group of highly shared sequence variants was considered likely to be a technical artifact of the sequencing pipeline. HLA typing was unavailable for some donors at each locus, so association tests used only the typed subset. Specific HLA alleles were associated with 16,951 TCR beta sequences at a false discovery rate of 0.05 in a later analysis. In a later analysis, HLA-associated TCR beta chains were found to be more clonally expanded and to have lower generation probabilities than equally common non-associated chains. A further reported finding was that TCR beta sequences accurately predicted the HLA-A and HLA-B alleles for most subjects in the first cohort. Broadly in line with IMGT annotations, most TCR beta V segments showed up in productive rearrangements about 90% or about 30% of the time in an earlier analysis of 450 to 600 of the donors. The cohort was sequenced for TCR beta chains only, and without alpha or paired-chain data the features that could be detected were limited. A few of the identified cytomegalovirus-associated TCR beta chains were confirmed in vitro to be specific for cytomegalovirus antigens. V-gene and J-gene trimming of TCR beta chains was associated with a missense DCLRE1C variant in a later genetic analysis, and the association was replicated in an independent cohort. Linkage disequilibrium might explain the correlated functional status among segregating V segments, but an unknown experimental factor could not be excluded. The study listed 150 to 200 TCR beta chains as associated with cytomegalovirus. Because counts were too low, seventeen rarely observed V segments, including chromosome 9 orphons, were excluded from the earlier analysis of 587 of the donors. It was suggested by the authors that the approach could potentially be generalized to other disease states and immunological phenotypes. In both the original and validation cohorts, the classifier was reported to diagnose cytomegalovirus status with high specificity and sensitivity. In a later genetic analysis, fewer N-insertions in productive TCRs were reported among donors in an Asian-associated ancestry cluster than the roughly 670-donor mean. The 87-base-pair reads could not distinguish some IMGT-functional V segments, including TRBV6-2 and TRBV6-3, so those segments were excluded.

V is trimmed back by 5 bases and J by 4 bases, and the junction contains 11 bases that no gene match accounts for. Per the germline V gene, SGHRS is the CDR1 and YFSETQ is the CDR2. The CDR3 covers 15 residues, taking in both the cysteine and the phenylalanine. Of all the DNA, just the CDR3 is kept, 45 bases in frame from base 1. A word on this clone: Its antigen has not been determined.

Libraries came from the immunoSEQ multiplex PCR assay. A mixture of 60 forward primers for TCR Vbeta segments and 13 reverse primers for TCR Jbeta segments was used in the multiplex PCR. The CDR3 region of rearranged TCR beta genes was amplified from genomic DNA by a multiplex PCR assay. Amplified TCR beta libraries were sequenced as 87-base-pair reads on the Illumina HiSeq System. The paper's data handling went like this. A later analysis counted tens of millions of unique TCR beta chains across the 550 to 700 repertoires, and some 12 million of these chains were shared by at least two donors. A nearest-neighbor algorithm error-corrected the raw reads and collapsed the reads into unique sequences, merging closely related sequences to remove PCR and sequencing errors. CDR3 sequences were aligned to IMGT reference sequences to assign V, D and J gene segments. For a sequence to be retained, a match of at least six nucleotides to both a V gene segment and a J gene segment was required. A rearrangement was called productive if the CDR3 had no stop codons and remained in frame with V and J, and every other rearrangement was called non-productive. CDR3 was defined by IMGT convention, running from the second conserved V-encoded cysteine to the conserved J-encoded phenylalanine. Sequences without an unambiguous match to a single V gene segment were excluded from the earlier analysis of about 630 of the donors. In an earlier analysis of 450 to 700 of the donors, V segments were called functional above 56.7% productive rearrangements and were called segregating when the between-donor standard deviation exceeded 5%. A statistical classification framework was developed to diagnose cytomegalovirus status using the catalog of TCR beta chain sequences. V and J gene assignment, in a later analysis, came from comparing TCR nucleotide sequences with IMGT/GENE-DB human TR gene sequences. The TCRdist pipeline was used in a later analysis to assign CDR3 sequences and most-parsimonious VDJ recombination scenarios. In a later analysis, every TCR beta chain was defined by the combination of its CDR3 amino acid sequence and its V-gene family, and reads without a unique V-gene family were dropped. As a way to deal with suspected cross-contamination and a sequencing artifact, a later analysis dropped roughly 600 nucleotide sequences that were highly shared and had low generation probability. A later analysis calculated a clonal expansion index for each public chain from normalized within-repertoire ranks of inferred template counts. A later analysis computed generation probabilities with a VDJ recombination model fitted to out-of-frame rearrangements, and checked the results against IGoR. In a later analysis, TCR-TCR, TCR-HLA and TCR-CMV co-occurrence was scored with hypergeometric tests, and a repertoire-size bias correction was applied to TCR pairs. A later analysis estimated false discovery rates by permuting HLA or CMV assignments 20 times. In a later analysis, co-occurring TCRs were grouped using DBSCAN, with TCRdist sequence similarity added in when clustering inside HLA-allele-positive subsets. For co-occurrence clustering, repertoires with fewer than 30,000 or more than 120,000 public chains were excluded, along with 4 to 6 repertoires with anomalous nucleotide sharing. Held by TCRdb, this immuneACCESS table contains in-frame sequences only and omits some clones. Under half of the omission traces to an unresolved V gene where checked; the cause of the rest is unknown. V, J and clone size are taken as reported in that table, and D and trimming were inferred from the DNA itself. The sample's table lists a count of approximately 120,000 clones. The ten top clones hold 2.2% of the sample.

The cohort was made up of 666 healthy bone marrow donors. At the time of sampling, all cohort members were nominally healthy, though unrecorded immune exposures were likely present. The donor tested CMV seronegative, placing the donor among the approximately 360 seronegative members of the cohort. A peripheral blood sample was provided by each donor, and peripheral blood mononuclear cells were used for TCR beta sequencing. The Qiagen DNeasy Blood Extraction Kit was used to extract genomic DNA from the blood cell samples. The source of this sequence is a man aged 40-49 years in good health and CMV-seronegative. This sequence uses TRBV5-1 and TRBJ2-7; the central 8 bases match TRBD2. The sequenced sample was PBMCs. The sequenced DNA: TGCGCCAGCAGATCCCTCAGCGGGAGTGGGTACGAGCAGTACTTC. It encodes CASRSLSGSGYEQYF.